This T cell receptor (beta chain) was documented in a study of T cell responses to AZD1222 COVID-19 vaccine. TCRdb keeps only in-frame clones here, not all; method: immunoSEQ multiplex PCR. The sample gives some 130,000 clones, approximately 86% of which show up once; 2% to 3% is in the top ten. Germline lookup yields CDR1 MDHEN and CDR2 SYDVKM. The CDR3 extends over 13 amino acids. Deletions cut 5 bases from V and 3 bases from J, with 10 bases between. The source is an adult in good health. This specimen consisted of peripheral blood, obtained on day 0 of AZD1222 vaccination. The rearrangement links TRBV28 to TRBJ1-2; D is unclear. CDR3: CASSQQSHYGYTF. The CDR3 region has the DNA TGTGCCAGCAGTCAACAGTCCCACTATGGCTACACCTTC.